These 10 T cell receptor beta chains were sequenced from one sample in a study of T-cell memory formation after mild COVID-19. MiXCR, applied by TCRdb to the 5' RACE reads, yields one record per CDR3 protein. The table records approximately 350,000 distinct CDR3 sequences, 10% to 15% of them present only once. The sequencing sample was made of PBMCs or a T cell subset sorted from them (not recorded which). These receptors all come from a man younger than 30 who had mild COVID-19 (a few samples of this study predate the infection). Cell type and time point are not known.

This clonotype has a handful of counts. The CDR3 spells CASSLANRESQYF. CDR3 nucleotide sequence: TGTGCCAGCAGCTTAGCAAACAGGGAGTCGCAGTATTTT. This sequence joins TRBV7-6 and TRBJ2-3, with D possibly matching TRBD1 (6 bases). Trimming removed 0 bases at V and 10 bases at J, with 11 bases between. The germline CDR1 and CDR2 sequences are SGHVS and FNYEAQ. The length of the CDR3 is 13 residues. Full variable domain (outside the CDR3, taken from reference TRBV7-6 and TRBJ2-3): GAGVSQSPRYKVTKRGQDVALRCDPISGHVSLYWYRQALGQGPEFLTYFNYEAQQDKSGLPNDRFSAERPEGSISTLTIQRTEQRDSAMYRCASSLANRESQYFGPGTRLTVL.

The chain uses TRBV29-1 and TRBJ2-1, with D tentatively TRBD1 (6 bases). The ends were cut back, 3 bases at V and 3 bases at J, with 9 bases in the middle. The germline gives CDR1 SQVTM, CDR2 ANQGSEA. This CDR3 has 13 residues. The DNA for the CDR3 is TGCAGCGTTGACAGGGGCCGCTACAATGAGCAGTTCTTC. The encoded protein is CSVDRGRYNEQFF.

This clonotype was counted a few times. This chain connects TRBV20-1 to TRBJ1-2; tentative D call: TRBD1 (6 bases). The CDR3 runs to 11 residues. Per germline, CDR1 DFQATT and CDR2 SNEGSKA (reference sequence). With 3 bases removed from V and 5 bases from J, the gap between germline ends came to 7 bases. The CDR3 loop is CSASGTYGYTF. The CDR3 DNA sequence: TGCAGTGCTAGCGGGACATATGGCTACACCTTC.

The chain employs TRBV6-5 and TRBJ2-5; 9 positions match TRBD1. This CDR3 comprises 15 residues. The junction had 6 bases not matched to a gene; V was cut back by 4 bases and J by 3 bases. The germline CDR1 and CDR2 sequences are MNHEY and SVGAGI. CDR3: CASSSGQGREETQYF. The CDR3 DNA sequence: TGTGCCAGCAGTTCGGGACAGGGAAGGGAAGAGACCCAGTACTTC.

This chain connects TRBV7-9 to TRBJ1-1; no clear D gene. The CDR3 has 11 residues. Trimming removed 6 bases at V and 7 bases at J, with 9 bases between. Germline CDR1 and CDR2: SEHNR and FQNEAQ (reference sequence). The CDR3 DNA sequence: TGTGCCAGCAGACCGGACGGTGAAGCTTTCTTT. It encodes CASRPDGEAFF.

The chain links TRBV5-6 to TRBJ2-3, with 11 bases matching TRBD2. The germline V gene encodes CDR1 SGHDT and CDR2 YYEEEE. The CDR3 is made up of 15 amino acids. The junction had 3 bases not matched to a gene; V was cut back by 0 bases and J by 6 bases. The CDR3 nucleotides read TGTGCCAGCAGCTTGGCGGCTAGCGGGGGGGATACGCAGTATTTT. It codes for CASSLAASGGDTQYF.

The chain carries TRBV24-1 and TRBJ2-1; D is unclear. V shed 11 bases and J shed 1 base, with 11 bases lying between them. CDR3 length: 13 residues. CDR1 is KGHDR, CDR2 SFDVKD, per germline. DNA of the CDR3: TGTGCCATTACGGACGGATCCTACAATGAGCAGTTCTTC. Translation: CAITDGSYNEQFF.

The genes are TRBV6-5 and TRBJ2-1; 7 nucleotides agree with TRBD1. Germline V gene lookup returns CDR1 MNHEY and CDR2 SVGAGI. V shed 5 bases, J shed 3 bases, and the junction held 1 base outside the gene matches. The CDR3 consists of 13 residues. The CDR3 here is CASSRTGYNEQFF. CDR3 coding DNA: TGTGCCAGCAGTAGGACAGGCTACAATGAGCAGTTCTTC.

The V and J genes are TRBV29-1 and TRBJ1-2; TRBD1 matches at 10 bases. V trimming: 3 bases; J trimming: 7 bases; junction bases outside the gene matches: 11. Germline assignment: CDR1 SQVTM and CDR2 ANQGSEA. This CDR3 is built from 15 residues. CDR3 region: CSVDADRGRFFGYTF. The CDR3 DNA sequence: TGCAGCGTTGACGCAGACAGGGGGCGATTCTTTGGCTACACCTTC.

The chain recombines TRBV12-3 or TRBV12-4 with TRBJ2-7; perhaps TRBD1 as D (6 bases). The CDR3 is 14 amino acids. The V and J ends lost 1 base and 6 bases respectively, with 13 bases between them. The CDR3: CASSLGQGKGEQYV. In DNA form, the CDR3 reads TGTGCCAGCAGTTTAGGGCAGGGGAAGGGCGAGCAGTACGTC.